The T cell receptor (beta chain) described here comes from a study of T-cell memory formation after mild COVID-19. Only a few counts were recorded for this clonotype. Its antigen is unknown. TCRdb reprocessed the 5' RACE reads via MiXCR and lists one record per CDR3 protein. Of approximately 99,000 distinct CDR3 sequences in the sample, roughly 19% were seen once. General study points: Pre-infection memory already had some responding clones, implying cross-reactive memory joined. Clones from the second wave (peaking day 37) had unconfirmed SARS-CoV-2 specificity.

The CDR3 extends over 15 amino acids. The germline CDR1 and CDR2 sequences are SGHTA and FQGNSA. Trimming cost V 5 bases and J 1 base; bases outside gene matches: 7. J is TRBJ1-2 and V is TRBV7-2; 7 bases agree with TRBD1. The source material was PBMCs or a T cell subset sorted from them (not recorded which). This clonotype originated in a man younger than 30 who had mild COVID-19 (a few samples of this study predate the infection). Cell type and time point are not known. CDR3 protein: CASSPRDSRNYGYTF. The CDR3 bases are TGTGCCAGCAGCCCGCGGGACAGCCGTAACTATGGCTACACCTTC.